This T cell receptor beta chain derives from a study of blood T cells in healthy people across ages. Germline CDR1 reads MNHEY; CDR2 reads SMNVEV (reference sequence). The CDR3 has 13 residues. V lost 5 bases and J 10 bases, leaving 18 bases between the germline ends. It was roughly 10 milliliters of peripheral blood that were drawn from each donor. A sample-barcoded 5' primer and a J-beta primer mix were used in a second PCR of roughly 7 to 11 cycles. Via MiXCR, TCRdb re-called the 5' RACE reads, giving one row per CDR3 protein. The data show about 970,000 distinct CDR3 sequences, about 53% seen once.

V gene TRBV27 combines with J gene TRBJ2-7, with a weak D call TRBD1 (7 bases). The receptor was derived from a woman in her sixties or seventies in good health. The source material was blood. The CDR3 DNA reads TGTGCCAGCAGTAGGTTCAGGGGGGAGGCCCAGTACTTC. Translating it yields CASSRFRGEAQYF.